The next 32 T cell receptor beta chains were all read from a single sample in a study of lymphopenia after photon versus proton radiotherapy. Libraries were prepared by immunoSEQ multiplex PCR; TCRdb keeps only in-frame clonotypes and omits some of them. The repertoire includes 150,000 or so clones, 70% to 90% of them detected once, and approximately 4.8% sits in the top ten. The sequencing here drew on peripheral blood, taken from a patient treated with photon-based radiotherapy. These receptors came from a man between 45 and 60 years old with gastric cancer.

CDR3 in DNA: TGTGCCAGCAGCGTCCGGGACACATATGGCTACACCTTC. This sequence encodes CASSVRDTYGYTF. The chain links TRBV5-5 to TRBJ1-2; D is possibly TRBD1 (6 bases). From germline, CDR1 is SGHKS and CDR2 YYEKEE (reference sequence). CDR3 length: 13 residues. The V and J ends lost 4 bases and 5 bases respectively, with 12 bases between them. Full variable domain (remainder filled in from reference TRBV5-5 and TRBJ1-2): DAGVTQSPTHLIKTRGQQVTLRCSPISGHKSVSWYQQVLGQGPQFIFQYYEKEERGRGNFPDRFSARQFPNYSSELNVNALLLGDSALYLCASSVRDTYGYTFGSGTRLTVV.

This sequence joins TRBV30 and TRBJ2-1; 9 bases fit TRBD2. The CDR3 totals 15 residues. Germline V CDR1 and CDR2: GTSNPN, SVGIG (reference sequence). V lost 0 bases to trimming and J lost 6 bases; unmatched junction nucleotides: 6. The CDR3 protein is CAWSVSAGGPNEQFF. As DNA, the CDR3 is TGTGCCTGGAGTGTTTCGGCGGGAGGGCCCAATGAGCAGTTCTTC.

The rearrangement links TRBV13 to TRBJ2-7, with D uncertain. Germline V gives CDR1 PRHDT, CDR2 FYEKMQ (reference sequence). CDR3 length: 15 residues. V lost 1 base, J lost 2 bases, and 12 bases lay in between. CDR3 nucleotide sequence: TGTGCCAGCAGCTTAGATCCGGGTATAACCTACGAGCAGTACTTC. Residues: CASSLDPGITYEQYF.

The CDR3 protein is CASSIRDSETEAFF. The CDR3 bases are TGTGCCAGCAGCATCCGGGACAGCGAAACTGAAGCTTTCTTT. This sequence joins TRBV5-4 and TRBJ1-1; TRBD1 agrees at 7 bases. V lost 4 bases, J lost 5 bases, and 8 bases stayed unmatched. Germline lookup yields CDR1 SGHNT and CDR2 YYREEE (reference sequence). This CDR3 comprises 14 residues.

In this sample, this clone turned up a few times. The genes are TRBV12-2 and TRBJ2-1; the table's TRBD2 call for D was not verified on the DNA. TRBV12-2 is noted as a pseudogene. The CDR3 loop spans 23 amino acids. CDR3 amino acids: CASRLGGCPSWCNIVGTSGSRFF. Here the CDR3 DNA reads TGTGCAAGTCGCTTGGGCGGGTGCCCTTCATGGTGTAACATTGTGGGGACTAGCGGGAGTAGGTTCTTC.

The rearrangement joins TRBV28 to TRBJ1-5, with unresolved D. From germline, CDR1 is MDHEN and CDR2 SYDVKM. The CDR3 extends over 9 amino acids. The CDR3, as DNA: TGTGCTGTTAATCAGCCCCAGCATTTT. It yields the protein CAVNQPQHF.

V is TRBV19 and J is TRBJ2-6; no reliable D call. CDR1 and CDR2 (germline): LNHDA, SQIVND (reference sequence). V was shortened by 6 bases and J by 0 bases, with 9 bases between the two germline ends. The CDR3 totals 15 residues. CDR3 sequence reads: CASSYRSSGANVLTF. The CDR3 DNA reads as TGTGCCAGTAGCTACCGGAGCTCTGGGGCCAACGTCCTGACTTTC.

The V call is TRBV28, the J call TRBJ2-1, with a tentative D call TRBD1 (7 bases). The CDR3 spans 18 residues. Germline V CDR1 and CDR2: MDHEN, SYDVKM. Trimming pared 1 base from V and 7 bases from J, leaving 23 bases between. The DNA of the CDR3 is TGTGCCAGCAGTTTATCTGGAGGGTTGGGGACAGTAGAAAATGAGCAGTTCTTC. Translating gives CASSLSGGLGTVENEQFF.

This CDR3 reads CASSPEGTGGLRGYTF. The CDR3 DNA is TGTGCCAGCTCACCCGAGGGGACAGGGGGACTACGAGGCTACACCTTC. The rearrangement uses TRBV18 and TRBJ1-2, with 11 bases identical to TRBD1. Germline V gene data show CDR1 as KGHSH and CDR2 as LQKENI. The trim removed 3 bases at V and 8 bases at J, leaving 11 bases unmatched. The CDR3 has 16 residues. Using reference TRBV18 and TRBJ1-2 for the parts outside the CDR3, the full variable domain is NAGVMQNPRHLVRRRGQEARLRCSPMKGHSHVYWYRQLPEEGLKFMVYLQKENIIDESGMPKERFSAEFPKEGPSILRIQQVVRGDSAAYFCASSPEGTGGLRGYTFGSGTRLTVV.

The V and J genes are TRBV5-1 and TRBJ2-4, with D perhaps given as TRBD1 or TRBD2 (6 bases each). The germline V gene encodes CDR1 SGHRS and CDR2 YFSETQ. V was clipped by 4 bases and J by 0 bases, with 23 bases between them. CDR3 size: 19 residues. DNA for the CDR3: TGCGCCAGCAGCCCGGGACACGGGGGAGGATTTCTAGCCAAAAACATTCAGTACTTC. Its translation is CASSPGHGGGFLAKNIQYF.

This chain uses TRBV5-1 with TRBJ1-1; 9 bases agree with TRBD1. The germline V gene encodes CDR1 SGHRS and CDR2 YFSETQ. This CDR3 is built from 16 residues. V gave up 0 bases and J gave up 3 bases; unmatched junction bases: 6. The CDR3 nucleotides are TGCGCCAGCAGCTTGGTAGGACAGGGGAGGGACACTGAAGCTTTCTTT. Amino acid sequence: CASSLVGQGRDTEAFF.

This chain links TRBV6-1 with TRBJ1-4, with 7 positions matching TRBD1. Germline CDR1 reads MNHNS; CDR2 reads SASEGT. V dropped 7 bases and J dropped 8; count of bases not matched to a gene: 4. The CDR3 extends over 12 amino acids. The CDR3 sequence: CASTRGEEKLFF. The CDR3 DNA reads TGTGCCAGCACCAGGGGGGAAGAAAAACTGTTTTTT.

This chain links TRBV5-1 with TRBJ1-1; 10 nucleotides match TRBD1. This CDR3 comprises 14 residues. The germline CDR1 and CDR2 sequences are SGHRS and YFSETQ. J was trimmed by 4 bases and V by 6 bases; bases with no gene match: 6. The CDR3 here is CASNRQGAGTEAFF. DNA for the CDR3: TGCGCCAGCAACAGACAGGGGGCAGGCACTGAAGCTTTCTTT.

The rearrangement uses TRBV7-2 and TRBJ2-7, with D unresolved. In germline, CDR1 is SGHTA, CDR2 FQGNSA. Trimming pared 0 bases from V and 2 bases from J, leaving 14 bases between. The CDR3 runs 16 residues. CDR3 sequence (DNA): TGTGCCAGCAGCTTAGCCCCAGCTACTTCTACCTACGAGCAGTACTTC. Translation: CASSLAPATSTYEQYF.

The genes are TRBV30 and TRBJ1-2; a possible D gene is TRBD1 (6 bases). In germline, CDR1 is GTSNPN, CDR2 SVGIG (reference sequence). Trimming removed 1 base at V and 8 bases at J, with 20 bases between. There are 15 residues in the CDR3. The CDR3 sequence is CAWSAAGRPRGGYTF. Written as DNA, the CDR3 is TGTGCCTGGAGTGCCGCGGGGCGCCCCAGGGGAGGCTACACCTTC. Looking up the rest from reference TRBV30 and TRBJ1-2 gives the full variable domain: SQTIHQWPATLVQPVGSPLSLECTVEGTSNPNLYWYRQAAGRGLQLLFYSVGIGQISSEVPQNLSASRPQDRQFILSSKKLLLSDSGFYLCAWSAAGRPRGGYTFGSGTRLTVV.

V usage is TRBV5-1 and J usage is TRBJ1-2; D ambiguous. Germline V lookup: CDR1 SGHRS, CDR2 YFSETQ. The CDR3 covers 15 residues. The V end was cut by 2 bases, the J end by 3 bases, with 14 bases between. CDR3 loop: CASSFQYLSDYGYTF. The CDR3 DNA sequence: TGCGCCAGCAGCTTTCAATACTTAAGTGACTATGGCTACACCTTC.

This rearrangement joins TRBV7-9 to TRBJ1-5; 9 positions match TRBD1. The V and J ends lost 3 bases and 6 bases, in that order; junction bases with no gene match: 3. Germline V lookup: CDR1 SEHNR, CDR2 FQNEAQ (reference sequence). The CDR3 covers 14 residues. The CDR3 loop is CASSFPGQGQPQHF. The CDR3, as DNA: TGTGCCAGCAGCTTCCCGGGACAGGGTCAGCCCCAGCATTTT. Using reference TRBV7-9 and TRBJ1-5 for the parts outside the CDR3, the full variable domain is DTGVSQNPRHKITKRGQNVTFRCDPISEHNRLYWYRQTLGQGPEFLTYFQNEAQLEKSRLLSDRFSAERPKGSFSTLEIQRTEQGDSAMYLCASSFPGQGQPQHFGDGTRLSIL.

V is TRBV9 and J is TRBJ1-2; unclear D gene. Per the germline V gene, CDR1 is SGDLS and CDR2 is YYNGEE. The CDR3 loop spans 11 amino acids. Trimming took 3 bases from V and 4 from J, leaving 4 bases between them. For the CDR3, the DNA is TGTGCCAGCAGCGACAGCTATGGCTACACCTTC. This gives the protein CASSDSYGYTF.

DNA of the CDR3: TGTGCCAGCAGTTTATATCCCTCCGGGCCCACTGAAGCTTTCTTT. This sequence encodes CASSLYPSGPTEAFF. The V and J genes are TRBV28 and TRBJ1-1; D is ambiguous. The germline gives CDR1 MDHEN, CDR2 SYDVKM. V gave up 1 base and J gave up 4 bases, with 13 bases separating them. The CDR3 totals 15 residues.

The chain joins TRBV4-2 to TRBJ2-5; 9 bases map to TRBD2. Germline CDR1 LGHNA, CDR2 YNFKEQ. Unmatched junction bases numbered 12, after V lost 0 bases and J lost 4 bases. The CDR3 has 18 residues. In DNA, the CDR3 is TGTGCCAGCAGCCAAGATGGCCCCACTAGCGGGTCGCGAGAGACCCAGTACTTC. This encodes CASSQDGPTSGSRETQYF.

This rearrangement joins TRBV12-5 to TRBJ2-1, with 10 bases lining up with TRBD1. Germline V gene data show CDR1 as LGHNT and CDR2 as FRNRAP. CDR3 length: 17 residues. V shed 0 bases, J shed 4 bases, and the junction held 6 bases outside the gene matches. CDR3 nucleotides: TGTGCTAGTGGTTTGGTACCCGGGACAGGGGAATACAATGAGCAGTTCTTC. Amino acid sequence: CASGLVPGTGEYNEQFF.

Regarding this clone: The sample contains more than one DNA sequence encoding this CDR3. The chain recombines TRBV5-1 with TRBJ2-3, with 7 positions matching TRBD1. Germline lookup yields CDR1 SGHRS and CDR2 YFSETQ. V dropped 0 bases and J dropped 3; count of bases not matched to a gene: 7. The CDR3 is 16 residues long. The CDR3 nucleotides are TGCGCCAGCAGCTTGGATCTGGGCAGGGGGACAGATACGCAGTATTTT. Amino acid sequence: CASSLDLGRGTDTQYF.

This chain joins TRBV7-9 and TRBJ1-4; 7 bases are a match to TRBD1. The CDR3 loop spans 15 amino acids. The trim removed 4 bases at V and 6 bases at J, leaving 8 bases unmatched. Germline assignment: CDR1 SEHNR and CDR2 FQNEAQ (reference sequence). For the CDR3, the DNA is TGTGCCAGCAGCTCCCTCAGGGGGAGGGATGAAAAACTGTTTTTT. It specifies CASSSLRGRDEKLFF.

This sequence joins TRBV6-1 and TRBJ2-7; 8 bases map to TRBD2. CDR1 and CDR2 from the germline V gene are MNHNS and SASEGT. Trimming at V came to 6 bases and at J to 3 bases, leaving 10 bases not matched to a gene. The CDR3 runs to 15 residues. The CDR3 DNA is TGTGCCAGCAGCTATACTAGCGGAGCCTTCTACGAGCAGTACTTC. It translates to CASSYTSGAFYEQYF.

This chain connects TRBV7-8 to TRBJ1-5, with D hard to call. Trimming left V 3 bases short and J 3 bases short, with 12 bases between. CDR3 length equals 15 residues. Germline-derived CDR1 and CDR2 are SGHVS and FQNEAQ. CDR3 protein: CASSFAPGYNQPQHF. The CDR3 DNA reads as TGTGCCAGCAGCTTCGCTCCGGGTTACAATCAGCCCCAGCATTTT. The variable domain in full, with the rest retrieved from reference TRBV7-8 and TRBJ1-5, is GAGVSQSPRYKVAKRGQDVALRCDPISGHVSLFWYQQALGQGPEFLTYFQNEAQLDKSGLPSDRFFAERPEGSVSTLKIQRTQQEDSAVYLCASSFAPGYNQPQHFGDGTRLSIL.

This clone showed up many times. The chain links TRBV19 to TRBJ2-7, with TRBD1 matching over 7 bases. Germline V CDR1 and CDR2: LNHDA, SQIVND (reference sequence). The CDR3 spans 13 residues. V lost 4 bases and J lost 7; bases outside the gene matches: 7. For the CDR3, the DNA is TGTGCCAGTAGTACCAGACAGGGTGGGGAGCAGTACTTC. Protein product: CASSTRQGGEQYF. Based on the CDR3 plus reference TRBV19 and TRBJ2-7, the full variable domain is DGGITQSPKYLFRKEGQNVTLSCEQNLNHDAMYWYRQDPGQGLRLIYYSQIVNDFQKGDIAEGYSVSREKKESFPLTVTSAQKNPTAFYLCASSTRQGGEQYFGPGTRLTVT.

The chain combines TRBV20-1 with TRBJ1-2; D unresolved. CDR3 length: 11 residues. Trimming stripped 3 bases from V and 4 bases from J, with 6 bases between. CDR1 and CDR2 (germline): DFQATT, SNEGSKA (reference sequence). The CDR3, as DNA: TGCAGTGCTAGGGGCAGCTATGGCTACACCTTC. This gives the protein CSARGSYGYTF.

The genes are TRBV7-2 and TRBJ1-1, with D unclear. Trimming took 3 bases from V and 2 from J, leaving 13 bases between them. The CDR3 sequence is 15 residues long. Per the germline V gene, CDR1 is SGHTA and CDR2 is FQGNSA. The CDR3 loop reads CASSFPVGKNTEAFF. As DNA, the CDR3 is TGTGCCAGCAGCTTCCCCGTGGGGAAAAACACTGAAGCTTTCTTT. Complete variable domain (other parts from reference TRBV7-2 and TRBJ1-1): GAGVSQSPSNKVTEKGKDVELRCDPISGHTALYWYRQSLGQGLEFLIYFQGNSAPDKSGLPSDRFSAERTGGSVSTLTIQRTQQEDSAVYLCASSFPVGKNTEAFFGQGTRLTVV.

For this clone: The sample carries other DNA sequences with the same CDR3. The chain recombines TRBV19 with TRBJ1-5, with TRBD1 matching over 7 bases. Trimming cost V 5 bases and J 2 bases; bases outside gene matches: 6. This CDR3 has 15 residues. Germline CDR1 reads LNHDA; CDR2 reads SQIVND (reference sequence). The CDR3 coding sequence is TGTGCCAGTAGTCTACAGGGGAGGGGCAATCAGCCCCAGCATTTT. Protein sequence: CASSLQGRGNQPQHF.

The chain has TRBV18 and TRBJ1-4; D remains unclear. Trimming cost V 0 bases and J 11 bases, with 10 bases left between them. The germline gives CDR1 KGHSH, CDR2 LQKENI. This CDR3 spans 13 amino acids. The CDR3 loop is CASSPPGQTKLFF. CDR3 nucleotide sequence: TGTGCCAGCTCACCACCTGGGCAGACTAAACTGTTTTTT.

The chain recombines TRBV29-1 with TRBJ1-1; D is undetermined. CDR1 is SQVTM, CDR2 ANQGSEA, per germline. The CDR3 is 13 residues long. The V and J ends lost 4 bases and 3 bases respectively, with 12 bases between them. The CDR3 DNA follows: TGCAGCGTTGCTAACGGGAGAGACACTGAAGCTTTCTTT. Its translation is CSVANGRDTEAFF.

The J gene is TRBJ2-4, the V gene TRBV27; 7 nucleotides match TRBD2. The J segment lost 0 bases and the V segment lost 6 bases, leaving 5 bases of the junction unmatched. In germline, CDR1 is MNHEY, CDR2 SMNVEV (reference sequence). This CDR3 contains 15 residues. As DNA, the CDR3 is TGTGCCAGCAGCCGGGGACTACTAGCCAAAAACATTCAGTACTTC. Translating gives CASSRGLLAKNIQYF.